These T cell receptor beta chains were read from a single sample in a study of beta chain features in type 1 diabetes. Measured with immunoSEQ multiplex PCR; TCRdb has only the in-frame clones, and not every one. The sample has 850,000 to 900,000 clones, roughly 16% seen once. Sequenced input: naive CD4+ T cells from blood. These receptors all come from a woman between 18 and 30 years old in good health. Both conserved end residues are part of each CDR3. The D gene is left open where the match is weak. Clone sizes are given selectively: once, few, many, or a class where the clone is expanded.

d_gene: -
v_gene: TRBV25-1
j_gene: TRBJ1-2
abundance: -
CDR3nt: TGTGCCAGCAGTGGGGGCACGGACTATGGCTACACCTTC
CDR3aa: CASSGGTDYGYTF

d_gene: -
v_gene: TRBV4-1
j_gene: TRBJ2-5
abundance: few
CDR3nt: TGCGCCAGCAGCCAAGTGGTCCAAGCCCCGGGGACCCAGTACTTC
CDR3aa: CASSQVVQAPGTQYF

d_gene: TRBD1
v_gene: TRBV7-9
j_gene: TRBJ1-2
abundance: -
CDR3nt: TGTGCCAGCAGCAAATTGGACAGGGGGAATGGCTACACCTTC
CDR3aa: CASSKLDRGNGYTF

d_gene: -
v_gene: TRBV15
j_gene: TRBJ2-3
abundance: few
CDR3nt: TGTGCCACCAGCTTCTCCGATACGCAGTATTTT
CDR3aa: CATSFSDTQYF

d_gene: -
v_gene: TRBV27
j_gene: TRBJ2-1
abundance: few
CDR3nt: TGTGCCAGCAGGAGCTCCTACAATGAGCAGTTCTTC
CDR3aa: CASRSSYNEQFF

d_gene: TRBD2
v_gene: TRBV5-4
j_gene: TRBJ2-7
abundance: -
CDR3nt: TGTGCCAGCAGCACGGGACTAGCGGGAGGGATTCAGCAGTACTTC
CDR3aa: CASSTGLAGGIQQYF

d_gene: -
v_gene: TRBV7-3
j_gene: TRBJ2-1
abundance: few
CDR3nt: TGTGCCAGCAGCTTAACGATTGGCTACAATGAGCAGTTCTTC
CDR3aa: CASSLTIGYNEQFF

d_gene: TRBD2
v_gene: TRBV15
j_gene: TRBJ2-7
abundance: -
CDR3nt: TGTGCCACCAGCTCCCCGCTAGCGGGAGGGCACGAGCAGTACTTC
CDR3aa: CATSSPLAGGHEQYF

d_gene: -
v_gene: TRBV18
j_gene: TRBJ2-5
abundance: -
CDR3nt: TGTGCCAGCTCGCCGGGGGCCATCCAAGAGACCCAGTACTTC
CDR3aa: CASSPGAIQETQYF

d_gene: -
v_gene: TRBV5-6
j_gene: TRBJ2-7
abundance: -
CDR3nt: TGTGCCAGCAGCTTGCTTTTAGGGCCCGAGCAGTACTTC
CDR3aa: CASSLLLGPEQYF

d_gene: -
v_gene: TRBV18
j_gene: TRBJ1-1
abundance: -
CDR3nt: TGTGCCAGCTCACCGACGGGGCACAACACTGAAGCTTTCTTT
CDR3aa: CASSPTGHNTEAFF

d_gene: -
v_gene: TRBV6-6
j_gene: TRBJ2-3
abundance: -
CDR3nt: TGTGCCAGCAGAAGGACAGCCAACATCAGTCCGCAGTATTTT
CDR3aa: CASRRTANISPQYF

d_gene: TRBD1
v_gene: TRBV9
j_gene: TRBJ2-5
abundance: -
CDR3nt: TGTGCCAGCAGCTCAGGACAGGGGGGAGAGACCCAGTACTTC
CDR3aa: CASSSGQGGETQYF

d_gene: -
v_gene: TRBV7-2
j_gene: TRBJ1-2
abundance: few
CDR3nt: TGTGCCAGCAGCTCGGATCTCCGGGAAAGGGCCTATGGCTACACCTTC
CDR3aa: CASSSDLRERAYGYTF

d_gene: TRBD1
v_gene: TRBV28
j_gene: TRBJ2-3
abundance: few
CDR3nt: TGTGCCAGCAGTTTGCCACAGGGGGCAGATACGCAGTATTTT
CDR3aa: CASSLPQGADTQYF

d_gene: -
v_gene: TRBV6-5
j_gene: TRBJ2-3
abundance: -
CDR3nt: TGTGCCAGCAGTGAGGACGACCGGGCGCAGTATTTT
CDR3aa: CASSEDDRAQYF

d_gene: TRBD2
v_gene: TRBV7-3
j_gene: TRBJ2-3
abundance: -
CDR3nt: TGTGCCAGCAGCCAGGGGACTAGACACACAGATACGCAGTATTTT
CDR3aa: CASSQGTRHTDTQYF

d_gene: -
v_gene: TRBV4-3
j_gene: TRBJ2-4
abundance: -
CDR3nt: TGCGCCAGCAGCCAAGACCCCTGGGCGGCAGCAGCCAAAAACATTCAGTACTTC
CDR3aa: CASSQDPWAAAAKNIQYF

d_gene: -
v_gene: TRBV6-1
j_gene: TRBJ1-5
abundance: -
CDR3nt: TGTGCCAGCAGTGAAGCAAGGGTGGATCAGCCCCAGCATTTT
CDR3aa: CASSEARVDQPQHF

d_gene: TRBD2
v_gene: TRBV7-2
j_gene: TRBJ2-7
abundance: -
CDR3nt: TGTGCCAGCAGCCCTCAGGCACTAGCGGTTTCCTACGAGCAGTACTTC
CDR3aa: CASSPQALAVSYEQYF

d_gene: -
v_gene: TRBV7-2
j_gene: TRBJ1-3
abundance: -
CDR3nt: TGTGCCAGCAGCTTATCACGGGGGCGCGGAGGAAACACCATATATTTT
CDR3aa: CASSLSRGRGGNTIYF

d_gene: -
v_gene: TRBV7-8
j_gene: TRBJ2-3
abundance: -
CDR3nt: TGTGCCAGCAGCTTACCGCACACAGATACGCAGTATTTT
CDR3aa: CASSLPHTDTQYF

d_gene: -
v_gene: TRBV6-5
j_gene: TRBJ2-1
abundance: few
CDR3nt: TGTGCCAGCAGTTACCAAGGCCGCAGGGGGGATGAGCAGTTCTTC
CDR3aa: CASSYQGRRGDEQFF

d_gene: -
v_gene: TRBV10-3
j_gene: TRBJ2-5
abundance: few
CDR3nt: TGTGCCATCAGTGAGTTCTACTCTCAAGAGACCCAGTACTTC
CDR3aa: CAISEFYSQETQYF

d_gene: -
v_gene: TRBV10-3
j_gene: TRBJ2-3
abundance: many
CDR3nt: TGTGCCATCGGGCGGGACAAAGCTTCGGATACGCAGTATTTT
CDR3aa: CAIGRDKASDTQYF

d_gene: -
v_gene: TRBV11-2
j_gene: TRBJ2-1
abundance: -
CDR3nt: TGTGCCAGCAGCCCCACATCGAGCTCCTACAATGAGCAGTTCTTC
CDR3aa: CASSPTSSSYNEQFF

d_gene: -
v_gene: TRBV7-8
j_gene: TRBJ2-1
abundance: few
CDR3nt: TGTGCCAGCAGCTTCGGCAGTTTCAATGAGCAGTTCTTC
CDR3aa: CASSFGSFNEQFF

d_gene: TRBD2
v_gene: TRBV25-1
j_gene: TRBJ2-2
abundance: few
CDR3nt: TGTGCCAGCAGTAGACCCGGACTAGCGGGAACTGGGGAGCTGTTTTTT
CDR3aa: CASSRPGLAGTGELFF

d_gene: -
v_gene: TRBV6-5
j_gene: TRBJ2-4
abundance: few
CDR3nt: TGTGCCAGCAGTTACCCACCAGGGGGGGCCAAAAACATTCAGTACTTC
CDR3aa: CASSYPPGGAKNIQYF

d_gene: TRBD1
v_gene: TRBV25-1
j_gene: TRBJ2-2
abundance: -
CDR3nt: TGTGCCAGCAGAGCGACAGGGATCACCGGGGAGCTGTTTTTT
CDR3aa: CASRATGITGELFF

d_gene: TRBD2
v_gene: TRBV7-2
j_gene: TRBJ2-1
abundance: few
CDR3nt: TGTGCCAGCAGGCCGCCGCTGGGACTAGCGATCGTCAATGAGCAGTTCTTC
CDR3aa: CASRPPLGLAIVNEQFF

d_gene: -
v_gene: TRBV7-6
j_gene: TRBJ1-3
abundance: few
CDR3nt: TGTGCCAGCAGCTTAGTCCAGGGTGACTTCGGAAACACCATATATTTT
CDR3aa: CASSLVQGDFGNTIYF

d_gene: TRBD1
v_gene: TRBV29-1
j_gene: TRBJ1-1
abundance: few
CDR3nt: TGCAGCGTTGAACAGGGGGCCACTGAAGCTTTCTTT
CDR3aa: CSVEQGATEAFF

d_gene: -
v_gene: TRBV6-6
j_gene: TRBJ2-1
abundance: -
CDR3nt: TGTGCCAGCAGTTACTCGATAGGTAGAAACAATGAGCAGTTCTTC
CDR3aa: CASSYSIGRNNEQFF

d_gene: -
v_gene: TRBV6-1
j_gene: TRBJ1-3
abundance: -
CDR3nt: TGTGCCAGCAGCGAAGCGACTGGAAACACCATATATTTT
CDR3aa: CASSEATGNTIYF

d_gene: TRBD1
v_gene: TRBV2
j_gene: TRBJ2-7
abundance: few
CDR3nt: TGTGCCAGCAGTCCTTGGGTGACAGGGGGAACCCCCCGCCACGAGCAGTACTTC
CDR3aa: CASSPWVTGGTPRHEQYF

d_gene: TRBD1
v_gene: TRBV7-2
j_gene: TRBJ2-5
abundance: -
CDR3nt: TGTGCCAGCAGCCTAGACAGGGAGGAGACCCAGTACTTC
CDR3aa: CASSLDREETQYF

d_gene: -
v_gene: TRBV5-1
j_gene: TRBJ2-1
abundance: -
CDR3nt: TGCGCCAGCAGCCTGGCTTACAATGAGCAGTTCTTC
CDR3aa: CASSLAYNEQFF

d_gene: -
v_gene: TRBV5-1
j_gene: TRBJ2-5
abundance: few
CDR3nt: TGCGCCAGCAGCTTGGCTTCGACAGCTAAAGAGACCCAGTACTTC
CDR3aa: CASSLASTAKETQYF